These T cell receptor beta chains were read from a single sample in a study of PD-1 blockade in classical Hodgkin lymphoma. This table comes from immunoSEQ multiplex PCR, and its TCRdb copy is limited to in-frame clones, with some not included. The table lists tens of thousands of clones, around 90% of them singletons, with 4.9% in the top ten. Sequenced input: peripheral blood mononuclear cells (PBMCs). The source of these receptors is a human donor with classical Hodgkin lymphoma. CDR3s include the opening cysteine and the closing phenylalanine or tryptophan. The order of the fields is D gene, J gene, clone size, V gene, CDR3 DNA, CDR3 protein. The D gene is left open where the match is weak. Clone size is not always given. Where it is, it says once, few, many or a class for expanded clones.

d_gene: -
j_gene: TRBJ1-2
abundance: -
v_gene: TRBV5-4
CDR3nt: TGTGCCAGCAGCTTCGAGCGGACCGATGGCTACACCTTC
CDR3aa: CASSFERTDGYTF

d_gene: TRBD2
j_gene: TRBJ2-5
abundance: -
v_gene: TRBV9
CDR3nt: TGTGCCAGCAGCCCCGGGACTAGCGGGAGTGAGACCCAGTACTTC
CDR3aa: CASSPGTSGSETQYF

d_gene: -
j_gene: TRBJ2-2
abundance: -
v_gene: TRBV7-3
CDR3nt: TGTGCCAGCAGCTTCCCGGAAACCGGGGAGCTGTTTTTT
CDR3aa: CASSFPETGELFF

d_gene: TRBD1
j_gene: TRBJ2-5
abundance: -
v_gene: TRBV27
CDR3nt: TGTGCCAGCAGAAAAGACAGGGGGAGAGAGACCCAGTACTTC
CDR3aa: CASRKDRGRETQYF

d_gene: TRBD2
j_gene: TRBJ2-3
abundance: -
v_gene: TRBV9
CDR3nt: TGTGCCAGCAGCAGGACTAGCGGTAGCACAGATACGCAGTATTTT
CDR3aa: CASSRTSGSTDTQYF

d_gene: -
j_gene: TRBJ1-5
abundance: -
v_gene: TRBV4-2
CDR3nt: TGTGCCAGCAGCCAAGAAAGGGGGATGGGACAGCCCCAGCATTTT
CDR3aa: CASSQERGMGQPQHF

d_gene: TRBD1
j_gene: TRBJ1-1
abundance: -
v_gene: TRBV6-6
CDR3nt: TGTGCCAGCGGGGAGACAGGGCTGAACACTGAAGCTTTCTTT
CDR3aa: CASGETGLNTEAFF

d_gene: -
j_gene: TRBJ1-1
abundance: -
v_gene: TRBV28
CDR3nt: TGTGCCAGCAGTTCGACAGACCTGGGAAGCACTGAAGCTTTCTTT
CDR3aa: CASSSTDLGSTEAFF

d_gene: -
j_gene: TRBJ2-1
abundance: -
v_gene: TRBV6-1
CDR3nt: TGTGCCAGCCTCACCCGCGGGGCCTACAATGAGCAGTTCTTC
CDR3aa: CASLTRGAYNEQFF

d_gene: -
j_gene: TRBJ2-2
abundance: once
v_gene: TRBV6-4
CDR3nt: TGTGCCAGCAGTCAACAGGGCGCCGGGGAGCTGTTTTTT
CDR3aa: CASSQQGAGELFF

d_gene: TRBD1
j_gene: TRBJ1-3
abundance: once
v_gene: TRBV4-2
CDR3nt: TGTGCCAGCAGCCATGGGGACAGGGATGGAAACACCATATATTTT
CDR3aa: CASSHGDRDGNTIYF

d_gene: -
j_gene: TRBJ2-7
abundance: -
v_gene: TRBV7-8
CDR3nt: TGTGCCAGCATCCCAGAGGGGAAGTACCGCGAGCAGTACTTC
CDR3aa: CASIPEGKYREQYF

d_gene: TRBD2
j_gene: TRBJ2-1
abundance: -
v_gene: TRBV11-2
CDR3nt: TGTGCCAGCAGCTTTGAGCGGGAGGATGAGCAGTTCTTC
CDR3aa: CASSFEREDEQFF

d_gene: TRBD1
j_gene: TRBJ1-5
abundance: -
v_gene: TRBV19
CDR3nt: TGTGCCAGTAGTATCCCCCGGACAGGGGGCACGGGGCAGCCCCAGCATTTT
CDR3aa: CASSIPRTGGTGQPQHF

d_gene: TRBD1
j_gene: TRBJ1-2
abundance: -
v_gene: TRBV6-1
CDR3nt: TGTGCCAGCAGTGAAGCCAGCACAGGGGGCGCACGATTTGGCTACACCTTC
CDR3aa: CASSEASTGGARFGYTF

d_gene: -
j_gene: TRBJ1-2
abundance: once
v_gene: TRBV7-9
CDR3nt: TGTGCCAGCAGCTTAGCGCTGGGGGGAGCTAACTATGGCTACACCTTC
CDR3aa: CASSLALGGANYGYTF

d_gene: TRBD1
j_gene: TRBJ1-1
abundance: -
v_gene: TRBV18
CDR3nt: TGTGCCAGCTCACCGGCAGGGGGCGGGAACACTGAAGCTTTCTTT
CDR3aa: CASSPAGGGNTEAFF

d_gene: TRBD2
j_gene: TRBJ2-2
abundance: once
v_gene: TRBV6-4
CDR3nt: TGTGCCAGTGAGCGGGATTTGAACACCGGGGAGCTGTTTTTT
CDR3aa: CASERDLNTGELFF

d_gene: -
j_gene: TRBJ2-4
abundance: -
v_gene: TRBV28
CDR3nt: TGTGCCACCTGCCCCGGAGTGGTGGGCATTCAGTACTTC
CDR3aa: CATCPGVVGIQYF

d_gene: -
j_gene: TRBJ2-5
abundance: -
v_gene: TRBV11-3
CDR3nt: TGTGCCAGCAGCCAAGGACTCCAAGAGACCCAGTACTTC
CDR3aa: CASSQGLQETQYF

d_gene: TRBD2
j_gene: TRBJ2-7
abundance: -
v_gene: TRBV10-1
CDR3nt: TGCGCCAGCAGTGAGACCGGGACTAGCCCCACCTACGAGCAGTACTTC
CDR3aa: CASSETGTSPTYEQYF

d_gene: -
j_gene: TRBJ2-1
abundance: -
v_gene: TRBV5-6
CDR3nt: TGTGCCAGCAGCGTCGGGACCAACTACCTCAATGAGCAGTTCTTC
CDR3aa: CASSVGTNYLNEQFF

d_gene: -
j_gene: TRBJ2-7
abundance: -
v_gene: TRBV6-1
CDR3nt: TGTGCCAGCAGTGCTTTGAGGGGGAGCTCCTACGAGCAGTACTTC
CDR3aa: CASSALRGSSYEQYF

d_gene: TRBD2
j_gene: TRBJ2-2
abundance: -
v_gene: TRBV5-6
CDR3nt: TGTGCCAGCAGCTTGAGCGGGAGGGCCGTCGGGGAGCTGTTTTTT
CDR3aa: CASSLSGRAVGELFF

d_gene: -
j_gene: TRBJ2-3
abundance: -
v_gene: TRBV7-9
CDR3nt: TGTGCCAGCAGCCCGGTGGATACGCAGTATTTT
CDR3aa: CASSPVDTQYF

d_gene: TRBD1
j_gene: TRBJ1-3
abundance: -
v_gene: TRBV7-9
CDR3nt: TGTGCCAGCAGCCCCGACAGGGGGGCGACTGGAAACACCATATATTTT
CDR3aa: CASSPDRGATGNTIYF

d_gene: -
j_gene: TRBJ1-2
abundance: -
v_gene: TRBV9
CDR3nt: TGTGCCAGCAGCCGAGGGACATCCTACACCTTC
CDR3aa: CASSRGTSYTF

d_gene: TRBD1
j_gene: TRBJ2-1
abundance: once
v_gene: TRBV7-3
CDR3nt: TGTGCCAGCAGCACTCTCCCTGGGACAGGGGTACGCGGCTACAATGAGCAGTTCTTC
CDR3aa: CASSTLPGTGVRGYNEQFF

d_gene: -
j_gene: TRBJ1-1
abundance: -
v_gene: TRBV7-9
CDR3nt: TGTGCCAGCAGCTCCAGGGGAGGTGGGAACACTGAAGCTTTCTTT
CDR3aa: CASSSRGGGNTEAFF

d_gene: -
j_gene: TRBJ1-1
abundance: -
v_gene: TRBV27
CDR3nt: TGTGCCAGCACCCCGGTTGCCTGGGCGGACACTGAAGCTTTCTTT
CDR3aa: CASTPVAWADTEAFF

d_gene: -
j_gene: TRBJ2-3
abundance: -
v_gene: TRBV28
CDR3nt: TGTGCCAGCAGTAGGCCGCCCTCGGGAGAGGGGGTAGATACGCAGTATTTT
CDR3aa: CASSRPPSGEGVDTQYF